A single sample gave rise to the 2 T cell receptor beta chains below, sequenced in a study of cytomegalovirus exposure and HLA in healthy donors. Only in-frame clones appear in the TCRdb table, and some are missing; sequencing was by immunoSEQ multiplex PCR. Here the sample spans approximately 270,000 clones, around 91% being singletons. The sequencing input was PBMCs. These TCRs come from a woman under 30 in good health and CMV-seronegative.

The V call is TRBV6-1, the J call TRBJ2-7; no definite D call. CDR1 is MNHNS and CDR2 is SASEGT in the germline V gene. The CDR3 totals 12 residues. The V end was cut by 5 bases, the J end by 5 bases, with 10 bases between. The CDR3 loop reads CASSWVGDEQYF. The DNA of the CDR3 is TGTGCCAGCAGTTGGGTAGGAGACGAGCAGTACTTC.

This clone was counted once. V is TRBV7-2 and J is TRBJ2-3; TRBD2 might be the D (6 bases). Looked up from germline, CDR1 is SGHTA and CDR2 is FQGNSA. V gave up 5 bases and J gave up 0 bases, with 12 bases separating them. The CDR3 is 15 amino acids. The CDR3 bases are TGTGCCAGCAGCGTGTCTCGGGAGAGCACAGATACGCAGTATTTT. Translation: CASSVSRESTDTQYF.